The 21 T cell receptor beta chains listed next were all sequenced from one sample in a study of blood T cell repertoires in COVID-19. Repertoires were generated with immunoSEQ multiplex PCR, while TCRdb's copy carries only in-frame clones and drops some. Of over 300,000 clones in the sample, 70% to 90% were seen once. Sequencing was performed on PBMCs or T cells enriched from blood (not recorded which). The origin of the receptors is a woman in her 30s with acute COVID-19.

This CDR3 is CASSDYYTGELFF. CDR3 nucleotide sequence: TGTGCCAGCAGTGATTACTACACCGGGGAGCTGTTTTTT. This rearrangement joins TRBV2 to TRBJ2-2; D ambiguous. Germline V gene sequence: CDR1 SNHLY, CDR2 FYNNEI. The CDR3 sequence is 13 residues long. V lost 3 bases and J 3 bases, leaving 5 bases between the germline ends.

This sequence joins TRBV5-6 and TRBJ2-1, with 12 bases lining up with TRBD2. Germline loops: CDR1 SGHDT, CDR2 YYEEEE. This CDR3 is built from 16 residues. With V trimmed by 3 bases and J by 5 bases, 6 bases remained unmatched. The CDR3 DNA follows: TGTGCCAGCAGCTCATTGCTAGCGGGGGGGAACAATGAGCAGTTCTTC. Its translation is CASSSLLAGGNNEQFF.

This clone has only one observation. The V and J genes are TRBV10-3 and TRBJ2-1; a weak D match, TRBD2 (5 bases). The CDR3 has 15 residues. V gave up 0 bases and J gave up 9 bases, with 15 bases separating them. CDR1 ENHRY and CDR2 SYGVKD come from the germline V gene. The CDR3 sequence is CAISESGRLEVEQFF. CDR3 nucleotides: TGTGCCATCAGTGAGTCGGGCAGGTTGGAGGTTGAGCAGTTCTTC.

This chain uses TRBV2 with TRBJ1-2, with unresolved D. The CDR3 sequence is 13 residues long. V was clipped by 6 bases and J by 1 base, with 9 bases between them. The germline gives CDR1 SNHLY, CDR2 FYNNEI. This CDR3 reads CASRLALNYGYTF. As DNA, the CDR3 is TGTGCCAGCAGGTTAGCCCTTAACTATGGCTACACCTTC.

V gene TRBV4-1 combines with J gene TRBJ1-5; D is ambiguous. Germline V gene sequence: CDR1 MGHRA, CDR2 YSYEKL. The CDR3 totals 16 residues. V was pared by 1 base and J by 9 bases, with 19 bases between. The CDR3 here is CASSQVAIRRDPPQHF. The CDR3 nucleotides are TGCGCCAGCAGCCAAGTTGCCATCCGGAGGGATCCGCCCCAGCATTTT.

The chain joins TRBV3-1 (or the pseudogene TRBV3-2) to TRBJ1-5; TRBD1 agrees at 9 bases. Germline CDR1 LGHDT, CDR2 YNNKEL (reference sequence). V shed 4 bases, J shed 2 bases, and the junction held 6 bases outside the gene matches. The CDR3 consists of 16 residues. The CDR3 loop is CASSPGGQGGNQPQHF. In DNA form, the CDR3 reads TGTGCCAGCAGCCCAGGGGGACAGGGCGGCAATCAGCCCCAGCATTTT.

The rearrangement joins TRBV9 to TRBJ1-3; the D gene is possibly TRBD1 (5 bases). Germline loops: CDR1 SGDLS, CDR2 YYNGEE. The V gene lost 0 bases and the J gene lost 4 bases, with 17 bases spanning the gap. CDR3 length equals 17 residues. In nucleotides, the CDR3 is TGTGCCAGCAGCGTAGAGCCCCCTGATGGGGGGGGAAACACCATATATTTT. Amino acids: CASSVEPPDGGGNTIYF.

This chain connects TRBV6-1 to TRBJ2-6; TRBD1 is a possible D gene (6 bases). The CDR3 contains 20 residues. Between the trimmed V and J ends, which lost 1 base and 2 bases, there was a span of 21 bases. The germline V gene encodes CDR1 MNHNS and CDR2 SASEGT. The CDR3 spells CASSEVRVGQGMAGANVLTF. The CDR3 DNA is TGTGCCAGCAGTGAAGTTAGAGTAGGGCAGGGGATGGCTGGGGCCAACGTCCTGACTTTC.

The V and J genes are TRBV20-1 and TRBJ1-1, with unresolved D. This CDR3 has 11 residues. Germline loops: CDR1 DFQATT, CDR2 SNEGSKA (reference sequence). V was pared by 6 bases and J by 7 bases, with 12 bases between. CDR3: CSALARGEAFF. CDR3 bases: TGCAGTGCCCTCGCCCGGGGTGAAGCTTTCTTT.

V and J are TRBV19 and TRBJ2-2, with 8 bases lining up with TRBD2. Per the germline V gene, CDR1 is LNHDA and CDR2 is SQIVND (reference sequence). The CDR3 sequence is 14 residues long. Germline trimming cut 5 bases from V and 5 bases from J; bases unmatched to any gene: 4. CDR3 sequence: CASSVLAGTGELFF. In DNA, the CDR3 is TGTGCCAGTAGTGTGCTAGCGGGTACCGGGGAGCTGTTTTTT.

This clone has just one count. This chain links TRBV7-8 with TRBJ1-2, with 7 bases lining up with TRBD1. The CDR3 runs 15 residues. With V trimmed by 5 bases and J by 1 base, 7 bases remained unmatched. The germline gives CDR1 SGHVS, CDR2 FQNEAQ. CDR3 sequence reads: CASSQNRGINYGYTF. The CDR3 bases are TGTGCCAGCAGCCAAAACAGGGGAATTAACTATGGCTACACCTTC.

The V and J genes are TRBV5-1 and TRBJ1-1; D remains unclear. Germline assignment: CDR1 SGHRS and CDR2 YFSETQ. The germline V and J ends were trimmed by 6 bases and 3 bases, with 12 bases remaining between them. The CDR3 is made up of 13 amino acids. In DNA form, the CDR3 reads TGCGCCAGCACCCAGACGGACTACACTGAAGCTTTCTTT. It encodes CASTQTDYTEAFF. The full variable domain, in which reference TRBV5-1 and TRBJ1-1 provide the parts outside the CDR3, is KAGVTQTPRYLIKTRGQQVTLSCSPISGHRSVSWYQQTPGQGLQFLFEYFSETQRNKGNFPGRFSGRQFSNSRSEMNVSTLELGDSALYLCASTQTDYTEAFFGQGTRLTVV.

The chain links TRBV20-1 to TRBJ1-4, with TRBD1 matching over 9 bases. The CDR3 length is 15 residues. Germline loops: CDR1 DFQATT, CDR2 SNEGSKA (reference sequence). Trimming removed 3 bases from V and 7 bases from J; junction bases left unmatched: 9. DNA for the CDR3: TGCAGTGCTAGTGCGACGGGGACAGGGTCTGAAAAACTGTTTTTT. Protein product: CSASATGTGSEKLFF.

The V and J genes are TRBV24-1 and TRBJ2-1; TRBD1 might be the D (6 bases). The CDR3 spans 12 residues. Germline V gene data show CDR1 as KGHDR and CDR2 as SFDVKD. Between the trimmed V and J ends, which lost 9 bases and 6 bases, there was a span of 11 bases. In DNA, the CDR3 is TGTGCCACCTTGTACAGGGCCAATGAGCAGTTCTTC. Encoded protein: CATLYRANEQFF.

The CDR3 reads CASSTNRGMYEQYF. In DNA, the CDR3 is TGTGCCAGTAGTACAAACAGGGGGATGTACGAGCAGTACTTC. The chain employs TRBV19 and TRBJ2-7, with TRBD1 matching 8 bases. Germline CDR1 reads LNHDA; CDR2 reads SQIVND (reference sequence). The CDR3 is made up of 14 amino acids. V lost 4 bases to trimming and J lost 4 bases; unmatched junction nucleotides: 6. The variable domain in full, completed from reference TRBV19 and TRBJ2-7, reads DGGITQSPKYLFRKEGQNVTLSCEQNLNHDAMYWYRQDPGQGLRLIYYSQIVNDFQKGDIAEGYSVSREKKESFPLTVTSAQKNPTAFYLCASSTNRGMYEQYFGPGTRLTVT.

This clone was seen just once. V and J are TRBV7-8 and TRBJ2-2; TRBD1 is a possible D gene (6 bases). This CDR3 region has 17 residues. Germline V gene data show CDR1 as SGHVS and CDR2 as FQNEAQ. Deletions cut 2 bases from V and 0 bases from J, with 13 bases between. CDR3 sequence (DNA): TGTGCCAGCAGCTTAAGGGGCCGGACAGCGAACACCGGGGAGCTGTTTTTT. This gives the protein CASSLRGRTANTGELFF.

This chain links TRBV10-3 with TRBJ2-7; D perhaps matches TRBD2 (6 bases). Looked up from germline, CDR1 is ENHRY and CDR2 is SYGVKD. The V gene lost 4 bases and the J gene lost 0 bases, with 13 bases spanning the gap. The CDR3 covers 15 residues. The CDR3 region has the DNA TGTGCCATCAGTGGGCGGCGGGATAGCTCCTACGAGCAGTACTTC. Its translation: CAISGRRDSSYEQYF.

This clone was detected once. This chain connects TRBV9 to TRBJ1-6; TRBD1 matches at 7 bases. V was pared by 3 bases and J by 6 bases, with 3 bases of the junction left unmatched. The germline gives CDR1 SGDLS, CDR2 YYNGEE. CDR3 length: 14 amino acids. CDR3 sequence (DNA): TGTGCCAGCAGCGCCTGGGACAGTAATTCACCCCTCCACTTT. Amino acid sequence: CASSAWDSNSPLHF.

This clone was found a few times. This rearrangement joins TRBV19 to TRBJ1-6; 7 bases fit TRBD1. V lost 5 bases, J lost 5 bases, and 6 bases stayed unmatched. This CDR3 contains 15 residues. The germline gives CDR1 LNHDA, CDR2 SQIVND (reference sequence). CDR3: CASSVRDSDNSPLHF. In DNA form, the CDR3 reads TGTGCCAGTAGTGTCCGGGACAGTGATAATTCACCCCTCCACTTT.

The chain carries TRBV7-9 and TRBJ1-5; 7 bases match TRBD1. CDR1 is SEHNR, CDR2 FQNEAQ, per germline (reference sequence). The CDR3 has 16 amino acids. J lost 3 bases, V lost 4 bases, and 9 bases had no gene match. CDR3 amino acids: CASSSGDRAFNQPQHF. CDR3 in DNA: TGTGCCAGCAGCTCTGGAGACAGGGCATTCAATCAGCCCCAGCATTTT.

The chain links TRBV19 to TRBJ1-2; D remains ambiguous. The V end was cut by 3 bases, the J end by 8 bases, with 16 bases between. The germline V gene encodes CDR1 LNHDA and CDR2 SQIVND (reference sequence). This CDR3 spans 14 amino acids. The CDR3 DNA follows: TGTGCCAGTAGTATTACCGGGGTTGACGGAGGCTACACCTTC. Its protein product is CASSITGVDGGYTF.